This TCR beta chain stems from a study of CD8+ T cells in alopecia areata (dated by TCRdb to 2016 to 2019). Looking at the study overall: In both human patients and the C3H/HeJ mouse model, the study applied high-throughput TCRbeta sequencing to look at T cell clonal expansion in alopecia areata. Scalp tissue and sorted CD4+ and CD8+ peripheral blood T cells from patchy and totalis/universalis alopecia areata patients and from healthy controls were covered by human TCRbeta sequencing. The RNA source kit depended on sample type: the PAXgene miRNA kit for fixed scalp, the miRNeasy kit for PBMCs, and the RNeasy kit for mouse skin. Scalp clonality was compared among normal scalp (n=4), patchy alopecia areata scalp (n=8), and alopecia totalis/universalis scalp (n=8). immunoSEQ multiplex PCR using 35 Vbeta forward primers and 13 Jbeta reverse primers was used to amplify TCRbeta CDR3 regions. Study-wide findings and limitations: TCR sequences shared between patients were less clear than in mice, possibly partly because of HLA diversity in the patient population. Scalp TCR repertoire analysis is complicated because resident alphabeta T cells in normal human skin are also sequenced, whereas mouse skin is dominated by gammadelta T cells. Compared with normal scalp, lesional scalp had higher clonality and more expanded CD8+ clones, particularly in alopecia totalis/universalis, a pattern that suggests antigenic drive.

PBMCs were isolated by density centrifugation and stained for CD3, CD4 and CD8, and CD4+ and CD8+ T cells were sorted on a FACSAria. Scalp biopsies and blood samples were provided by unaffected controls. Receptor amplification or capture employed the immunoSEQ multiplex PCR assay. To provide template for TCR sequencing, every sample had RNA extracted and reverse transcribed into cDNA. SuperScript III was used for first-strand cDNA synthesis, primed with a 2:1 mix of oligo-dT and random hexamers. Amplification bias was assessed with a synthetic immune receptor repertoire, and residual bias was removed computationally. In the paper's pipeline: Raw reads were preprocessed to remove errors, and CDR3 was defined by IMGT conventions from the conserved cysteine to phenylalanine. Clonality was computed as 1 minus the Shannon entropy, with the entropy normalized by log2 of the number of productive unique TCRs. CD4 or CD8 identity of scalp clones was inferred by cross-referencing scalp TCRbeta sequences with sorted blood CD4 and CD8 repertoires. TCRdb re-hosts the immuneACCESS table, in-frame sequences only. Its copies lack some clones; in the studies checked, an unresolved V gene accounts for under half of them, and the cause for the rest is not known. V and J calls plus clone size are reproduced from that table; the DNA served to infer D and trimming. For this sample the table gives 140,000 to 150,000 clones, of which approximately 65% were detected only once. The top ten hold 36% of the sample.

The CDR3 contains 14 residues, cysteine and phenylalanine counted. Solely the CDR3 DNA is kept, with 42 bases framed from the first base. Per the germline V gene, SGHDT is the CDR1 and YYEEEE is the CDR2. Between the V and J ends, shortened by 4 bases and 6 bases respectively, the junction contains 17 bases. Details on this clone: Its antigen is currently not known. The record has no base qualities; no much larger clone is one base away.

This sequence uses TRBV5-6 and TRBJ2-7, with the D segment identity uncertain. This clonotype was sampled from a human donor in good health. Sequenced: CD8+ T cells sorted from blood. The CDR3 region reads CASSLSVWAVEQYF. At the DNA level, the sequence is TGTGCCAGCAGCCTCTCAGTTTGGGCAGTCGAGCAGTACTTC.